These T cell receptor beta chains were read from a single sample in a study of T cells after somatic rescue of genetic block. Clones were sequenced by immunoSEQ multiplex PCR, and TCRdb holds only the in-frame ones, with some missing. The sample yields under 150,000 clones, under 95% seen once. The sample taken for sequencing was peripheral blood mononuclear cells (PBMCs). These receptors came from a woman under 30. Both conserved end residues are part of each CDR3. D genes are given only for firm matches. Clone size is stated in some rows and not others, as once, few, many or a class when expanded.

D	V	J	size	CDR3	DNA
-	TRBV4-2	TRBJ1-5	-	CASSHRTVNQPQHF	TGTGCCAGCAGCCACCGGACAGTAAATCAGCCCCAGCATTTT
-	TRBV2	TRBJ2-7	-	CATSGRSYEQYF	TGTGCCACCTCGGGACGGAGCTACGAGCAGTACTTC
-	TRBV9	TRBJ1-3	-	CASKSGNTIYF	TGTGCCAGCAAATCTGGAAACACCATATATTTT
-	TRBV4-1	TRBJ2-7	-	CASSQYTGPSGYEQYF	TGCGCCAGCAGCCAATACACAGGACCCTCTGGCTACGAGCAGTACTTC
TRBD2	TRBV7-2	TRBJ2-7	-	CASSPGGEQYF	TGTGCCAGCAGCCCCGGGGGGGAGCAGTACTTC
-	TRBV14	TRBJ2-3	once	CASSQETPGADTQYF	TGTGCCAGCAGCCAAGAGACCCCCGGCGCAGATACGCAGTATTTT
TRBD1	TRBV29-1	TRBJ1-2	-	CSVPDRGSYGYTF	TGCAGCGTCCCCGACAGGGGGTCTTATGGCTACACCTTC
-	TRBV12-5	TRBJ1-1	-	CASGLVLSGGNEAFF	TGTGCTAGTGGTTTGGTACTATCGGGTGGTAATGAAGCTTTCTTT
-	TRBV7-2	TRBJ1-5	-	CASSLASQSNQPQHF	TGTGCCAGCAGCTTAGCATCACAGTCGAATCAGCCCCAGCATTTT
-	TRBV28	TRBJ1-3	-	CASTLGVTSGNTIYF	TGTGCCAGCACTTTGGGGGTTACCTCTGGAAACACCATATATTTT
TRBD1	TRBV7-2	TRBJ1-5	-	CASSRDRGRSNQPQHF	TGTGCCAGCAGCCGAGACAGGGGGCGAAGCAATCAGCCCCAGCATTTT
-	TRBV5-1	TRBJ1-3	once	CASSLGGSGNTIYF	TGCGCCAGCAGCTTAGGGGGCTCTGGAAACACCATATATTTT
-	TRBV30	TRBJ1-5	few	CAWSARGDQPQHF	TGTGCCTGGAGTGCGAGGGGGGATCAGCCCCAGCATTTT
-	TRBV18	TRBJ2-2	-	CASSPLGTGELFF	TGTGCCAGCTCACCGCTGGGGACCGGGGAGCTGTTTTTT
TRBD1	TRBV28	TRBJ2-7	-	CASSPADRDHEQYF	TGTGCCAGCAGTCCCGCGGACAGGGACCACGAGCAGTACTTC
TRBD1	TRBV4-3	TRBJ2-2	-	CASSQDWDSFTGELFF	TGCGCCAGCAGCCAAGATTGGGACAGCTTCACCGGGGAGCTGTTTTTT
TRBD1	TRBV5-8	TRBJ2-7	once	CASSRDRGFPEQYF	TGTGCCAGCAGCCGGGACAGGGGGTTCCCCGAGCAGTACTTC
TRBD1	TRBV6-4	TRBJ2-2	-	CASSDSGQGNTGELFF	TGTGCCAGCAGTGACTCAGGACAGGGGAACACCGGGGAGCTGTTTTTT
-	TRBV13	TRBJ2-6	-	CASSLRINSGANVLTF	TGTGCCAGCAGCTTAAGGATAAACTCTGGGGCCAACGTCCTGACTTTC
-	TRBV5-1	TRBJ1-1	-	CASSLGTRDMNTEAFF	TGCGCCAGCAGCTTAGGGACTAGGGACATGAACACTGAAGCTTTCTTT
TRBD1	TRBV5-5	TRBJ1-2	-	CASSPTGDYGYTF	TGTGCCAGCAGCCCCACAGGGGACTATGGCTACACCTTC
-	TRBV7-9	TRBJ2-3	-	CASSLAGAGDTQYF	TGTGCCAGCAGCTTAGCAGGAGCGGGAGATACGCAGTATTTT
-	TRBV30	TRBJ1-3	-	CAWGDSFSGNTIYF	TGTGCCTGGGGCGACTCTTTCTCTGGAAACACCATATATTTT
-	TRBV7-8	TRBJ1-1	-	CASSFPTLNTEAFF	TGTGCCAGCAGCTTCCCTACACTGAACACTGAAGCTTTCTTT
TRBD1	TRBV6-5	TRBJ1-2	few	CASGQGPGYTF	TGTGCCAGCGGACAGGGGCCTGGCTACACCTTC
-	TRBV5-6	TRBJ2-6	-	CASTLWGYQSGANVLTF	TGTGCCAGCACCCTGTGGGGGTACCAGTCTGGGGCCAACGTCCTGACTTTC
-	TRBV25-1	TRBJ2-7	-	CASSLGMYEQYF	TGTGCCAGCAGTTTGGGGATGTACGAGCAGTACTTC
-	TRBV7-9	TRBJ1-6	-	CASSSGDSPLHF	TGTGCCAGCAGCTCAGGGGATTCACCCCTCCACTTT
TRBD1	TRBV19	TRBJ2-7	once	CASSRIRDSPNEQYF	TGTGCCAGTAGTCGAATCCGGGACAGTCCAAACGAGCAGTACTTC
-	TRBV28	TRBJ2-7	once	CASNGRTYEQYF	TGTGCCAGCAATGGCCGAACCTACGAGCAGTACTTC
-	TRBV5-8	TRBJ1-1	-	CASSFGQGRPEAFF	TGTGCCAGCAGCTTTGGGCAAGGGCGGCCTGAAGCTTTCTTT